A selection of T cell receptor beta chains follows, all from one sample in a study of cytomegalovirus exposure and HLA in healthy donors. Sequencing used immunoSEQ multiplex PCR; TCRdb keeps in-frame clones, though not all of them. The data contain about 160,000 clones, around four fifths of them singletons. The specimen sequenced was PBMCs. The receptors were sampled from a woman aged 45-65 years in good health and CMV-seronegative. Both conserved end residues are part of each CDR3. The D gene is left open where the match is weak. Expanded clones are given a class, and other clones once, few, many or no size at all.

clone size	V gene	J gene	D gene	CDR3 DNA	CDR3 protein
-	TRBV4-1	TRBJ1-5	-	TGCGCCAGCAGCCCCTCGAGGGCGAGCAATCAGCCCCAGCATTTT	CASSPSRASNQPQHF
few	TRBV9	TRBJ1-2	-	TGTGCCAGCAGCAGGGACTGGGGAAGTGGCTACACCTTC	CASSRDWGSGYTF
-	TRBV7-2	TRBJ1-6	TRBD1	TGTGCCAGCAGCACCCGGGACAGTAATTCACCCCTCCACTTT	CASSTRDSNSPLHF
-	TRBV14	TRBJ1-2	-	TGTGCCAGCAGCCAAGATGCTTCGCGGTATGGCTACACCTTC	CASSQDASRYGYTF
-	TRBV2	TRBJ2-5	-	TGTGCCAGCAGAAAGAGGGACTTACAAGAGACCCAGTACTTC	CASRKRDLQETQYF
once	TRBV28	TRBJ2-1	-	TGTGCCAGCAGTTTAGGCGGGACAGCTACAGACAATGAGCAGTTCTTC	CASSLGGTATDNEQFF
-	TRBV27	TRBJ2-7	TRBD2	TGTGCCAGCAGTTTAAGGGCATGGACTAGCGGCCGGAGCTCCTACGAGCAGTACTTC	CASSLRAWTSGRSSYEQYF
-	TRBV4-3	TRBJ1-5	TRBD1	TGCGCCAGCAGCCAAGATTGGACAGGTTGGCAGCCCCAGCATTTT	CASSQDWTGWQPQHF
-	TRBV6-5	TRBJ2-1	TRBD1	TGTGCCAGCAAACAGGACAGGGAATACAATGAGCAGTTCTTC	CASKQDREYNEQFF
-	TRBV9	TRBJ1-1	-	TGTGCCAGCAGCGTCCGGTCGGGGATGACTGCTGAAGCTTTCTTT	CASSVRSGMTAEAFF
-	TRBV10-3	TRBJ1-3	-	TGTGCCATCAGTGAGTCAGGGGGCTCTGGAAACACCATATATTTT	CAISESGGSGNTIYF
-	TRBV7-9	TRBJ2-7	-	TGCGCCAGCAGCTTACTGGGGCCCCCTGGGGAGCAGTACTTC	CASSLLGPPGEQYF
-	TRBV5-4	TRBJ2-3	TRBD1	TGTGCCAGCAGCCCCCACACAGGGGGCCGTACAGATACGCAGTATTTT	CASSPHTGGRTDTQYF
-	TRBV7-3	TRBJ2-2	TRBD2	TGTGCCAGCAGCCCCCGACTAGCGGGAGGCAAGACCGGGGAGCTGTTTTTT	CASSPRLAGGKTGELFF
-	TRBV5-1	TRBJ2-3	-	TGCGCCAGCAGCTTCTTTACAGGGACTACTAGCACAGATACGCAGTATTTT	CASSFFTGTTSTDTQYF
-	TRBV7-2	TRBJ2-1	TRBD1	TGTGCCAGCAGCTTAGTCCACTGGGGCGGGACAGGAAATGAGCAGTTCTTC	CASSLVHWGGTGNEQFF
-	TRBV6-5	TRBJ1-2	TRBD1	TGTGCCAGCAGTGGGGACAGGGGGCTTCATGGCTACACCTTC	CASSGDRGLHGYTF